The 3 T cell receptor beta chains given below trace back to one sample, sequenced in a study of CD8 T cells in ankylosing spondylitis. Study results and caveats: Characteristic of ankylosing spondylitis blood, it appeared, was a TCR beta motif comprising eight highly homologous variants.

TCRdb reanalysed the 5' RACE reads using MiXCR and keeps one entry per CDR3 protein. Of over 600,000 distinct CDR3 sequences in the sample, around 20% were seen once. These receptors have no identified antigens. The sequencing sample was made of blood, either unsorted or a sorted T cell fraction (not recorded which). The receptors were gathered from a male donor with ankylosing spondylitis.

This clonotype was picked up a small number of times. This chain joins TRBV7-3 and TRBJ2-1; 10 bases match TRBD2. V was clipped by 1 base and J by 5 bases; unmatched bases: 5. Germline CDR1 is SGHTA and CDR2 is FQGTGA. This CDR3 is 16 amino acids long. CDR3 nucleotides: TGTGCCAGCAGCTTAAGGGGCAGCGGGAGGGACAATGAGCAGTTCTTC. Translation: CASSLRGSGRDNEQFF.

The genes are TRBV6-5 and TRBJ1-1, with 10 positions matching TRBD1. Germline CDR1 and CDR2: MNHEY and SVGAGI. The ends lost 4 bases at V and 1 base at J; junction bases unmatched: 3. The CDR3 has 15 residues. The CDR3 coding sequence is TGTGCCAGCAGTTCGGGACAGGGGAAGAACACTGAAGCTTTCTTT. Its protein is CASSSGQGKNTEAFF.

This sequence joins TRBV20-1 and TRBJ2-1; 7 bases align to TRBD2. Unmatched junction bases numbered 2, after V lost 0 bases and J lost 0 bases. CDR1 and CDR2 from the germline V gene are DFQATT and SNEGSKA (reference sequence). The length of the CDR3 is 15 residues. The CDR3 reads CSAREGGNSYNEQFF. The CDR3 bases are TGCAGTGCTAGAGAGGGGGGGAACTCCTACAATGAGCAGTTCTTC.